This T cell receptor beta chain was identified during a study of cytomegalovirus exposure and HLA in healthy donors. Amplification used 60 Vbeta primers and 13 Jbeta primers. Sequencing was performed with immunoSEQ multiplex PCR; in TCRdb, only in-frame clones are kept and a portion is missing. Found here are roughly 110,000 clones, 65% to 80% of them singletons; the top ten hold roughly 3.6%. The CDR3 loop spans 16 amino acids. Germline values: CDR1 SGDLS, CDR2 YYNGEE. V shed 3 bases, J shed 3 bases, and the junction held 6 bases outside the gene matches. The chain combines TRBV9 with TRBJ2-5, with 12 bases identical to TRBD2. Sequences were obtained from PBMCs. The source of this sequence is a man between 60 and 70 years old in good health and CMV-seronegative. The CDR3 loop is CASSGGGLAGEETQYF. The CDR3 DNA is TGTGCCAGCAGCGGAGGGGGACTAGCGGGCGAAGAGACCCAGTACTTC.